This T cell receptor beta chain was sequenced in a study of blood T cells in healthy people across ages. The CDR3 runs to 15 residues. V was pared by 3 bases and J by 2 bases, with 13 bases between. Germline CDR1 and CDR2: SNHLY and FYNNEI. It was with a sample-barcoded 5' primer and a J-beta primer mix that a second PCR of about 6 to 11 cycles was run. One entry per CDR3 protein, called by TCRdb with MiXCR from the 5' RACE reads. Among 780,000 or so distinct CDR3 sequences listed, 20% to 25% were seen once. The same specimen was also included in a second study, on T cells of mothers and their children.

The chain employs TRBV2 and TRBJ1-2; unclear D gene. The sequencing sample was made of blood. The receptor was derived from a boy aged 5-17 years in good health. The chain's CDR3 is CASSERGFKNYGYTF. The CDR3 region has the DNA TGTGCCAGCAGTGAGCGGGGTTTTAAGAACTATGGCTACACCTTC.